Described below is a single T cell receptor beta chain sequence and its context. The antigen this receptor binds is unknown. Nothing much larger sits one base from this clone, and base qualities are not available. CD8 naive samples were obtained by positive selection for CCR7 among CD45RO-negative cells, yielding a CD45RA+CCR7+ population from which TemRA cells were excluded. The donors were healthy, HIV-negative adults with no recently reported acute infections or vaccinations. Every donor was a Caucasian adult living in Nashville, Tennessee, USA. After blood collection by leukapheresis, PBMCs were isolated using Ficoll-Histopaque density gradient centrifugation and then cryopreserved in the vapor phase of liquid nitrogen. Analytical flow cytometry was used to check the purity and quantity of each magnetically sorted T cell population. From each sorted fraction, genomic DNA was isolated and quantified by UV absorbance on a Nanodrop 2000c.

Per the germline V gene, SGDLS is the CDR1 and YYNGEE is the CDR2. V has 4 bases trimmed and J has 6 bases trimmed; junction bases matching no gene number 10. Including cysteine and phenylalanine, the CDR3 has 15 amino acids. The DNA shown is the 45-base CDR3, in frame from base 1. This entry is derived from a study of shared clonotypes between healthy human individuals (dated by TCRdb to the early 2020s). Looking at the study overall: The cohort comprised a couple of women and a few men aged 18 to 49 years. Per donor, leukapheresis produced somewhere between about 0.94 and 9 billion PBMCs. To estimate repertoire size and how much clonotype sharing occurs between individuals, the study deeply sequenced the blood TCR repertoires of roughly 5 healthy adults. For each donor, CD4 naive and CD4 memory were each given three plates, CD8 naive was given two plates, and CD8 memory was given one plate. To increase sequencing depth and limit assay-specific biases, TCR repertoire library preparation and sequencing were carried out by different laboratories using diverse techniques.

Using the deep immunoSEQ assay, multiplex PCR amplified TCR CDR3 regions from genomic DNA. Extracted genomic DNA from each cell subset was spread evenly across all wells of several immunoSEQ 96-well plates, with each plate serving as a replicate. For sorted subsets, 200 to 250 ng genomic DNA, equal to about 30,000 T cell genomes, was loaded into each replicate PCR. Purified libraries were measured with a Qubit 3.0 fluorometer, size-checked on a Bioanalyzer 2100, and measured again with the KAPA Library Quantification kit. Each immunoSEQ 96-well plate was sequenced on its own single-read 150-cycle Illumina NextSeq 550 flow cell. From the authors' description of their analysis: Because the immunoSEQ output held only junctional sequences and lacked quality scores, the filtering could not match the filtering applied to full-length reads. To assign V/J genes and CDR3, sequences were annotated against IMGT germline references using PyIR, a Python wrapper for IgBLAST v1.9. Reads with weak V/J assignments (E-value above 1e-6), missing CDR3, stop codons, out-of-frame junctions, or ambiguous translated residues were removed. V3J clonotypes were defined as sequences sharing an identical inferred V gene, J gene, and CDR3 amino acid sequence. To compute the percentage overlap between repertoires, the number of shared unique clonotypes was divided by the size of the smaller repertoire. RTK rarefaction, the Chao1 estimator, and Recon v2.1 estimates of unobserved clonotypes were used to assess repertoire richness. OLGA was used to compute generation probabilities for all TCRbeta clonotypes that the gDNA method yielded from several donors. The clones in this table, taken by TCRdb from immuneACCESS, are in-frame only. Not every clone is retained; where verified, under half of the shortfall comes from an unresolved V gene, and the cause of the rest is unknown. Clone size and V and J calls were adopted from that table, with D and trimming inferred from the DNA. The sample table records more than 2 million clones; around 95% of these occur just once. The ten largest clones add up to 1.5% to 2% of the sample.

Summary of the overall study and its limitations: Rarefaction of sorted-subset datasets indicated incomplete sequencing despite the large sequencing depth. Pairwise subsampling led to the expectation that sequencing depth would affect the degree of clonotype sharing among donors. Compared with non-shared clonotypes, clonotypes shared by all four sorted-subset donors had higher generation probabilities. Sharing across a few donors was observed for around 5% of naive CD4, over 3% of naive CD8, 2% to 2.5% of memory CD4, and 0.4% of memory CD8 clonotypes. The genetic and exposure-history diversity represented was limited by the small number of donors. Naive subsets generally had larger estimated clonotype richness than memory subsets. Sampling was limited to blood, and TCR repertoires in tissue likely differ from TCR repertoires in blood.

The receptor was isolated from a man younger than 35 in good health. Some clones in this sample may be carry-over from other donors' samples. Sample: naive CD8+ T cells from PBMCs. Taken with the paper, the label for cell subset or site translates to: CD45RA+CCR7+. The sequence is built from TRBV9 and TRBJ2-7; 10 bases in the junction line up with TRBD1. The CDR3: CASSLSGQGWGEQYF. The base sequence is TGTGCCAGCAGCTTATCGGGACAGGGGTGGGGCGAGCAGTACTTC.